This paragraph reports one T cell receptor (beta chain). The antigen remains undetermined. The sample originates from a study of CD8+ T cells in alopecia areata. As for the study in general: Tofacitinib administration to treated patients was oral, at 5 to 10 mg twice daily. Once tofacitinib had been taken for 6 to 18 months, 6 months off drug followed.

The germline V gene encodes CDR1 SGHDN and CDR2 FVKESK. This CDR3 contains 11 residues. Deletions cut 1 base from V and 2 bases from J, with 0 bases between. The sequencing template was cDNA reverse transcribed from extracted RNA. Profiling relied on immunoSEQ multiplex PCR, and the TCRdb table lists in-frame clones only, not all of them. The repertoire holds approximately 42,000 clones, with about three fifths as singletons. Study-wide points: Normal skin contains resident alphabeta T cells, and these are also sequenced in scalp samples.

Treatment meaning: oral pan-JAK inhibitor, 5-10 mg twice daily. The chain carries TRBV14 and TRBJ2-7; D unresolved. The origin of this receptor is a human donor with alopecia areata. This specimen was CD8+ T cells sorted from blood, taken at week 4, from a patient treated with tofacitinib. This CDR3 reads CASSQAYEQYF. The CDR3, as DNA: TGTGCCAGCAGCCAAGCCTACGAGCAGTACTTC. The whole variable domain, filled in from reference TRBV14 and TRBJ2-7, reads EAGVTQFPSHSVIEKGQTVTLRCDPISGHDNLYWYRRVMGKEIKFLLHFVKESKQDESGMPNNRFLAERTGGTYSTLKVQPAELEDSGVYFCASSQAYEQYFGPGTRLTVT.